This T cell receptor (beta chain) was identified in a study of shared clonotypes between healthy human individuals. Assay used: immunoSEQ multiplex PCR; TCRdb lists only in-frame clones, some missing. This repertoire shows some 800,000 clones, approximately 92% found once; its top ten account for around 24%. CDR3 length: 15 residues. Germline values: CDR1 MNHEY, CDR2 SMNVEV (reference sequence). V shed 4 bases and J shed 7 bases, with 17 bases lying between them. As defined, naive CD8 cells were CD45RO-negative and positively selected for CCR7, with terminally differentiated effector memory CD45RA+ cells excluded.

This sequence originates from a man under 40 in good health. The V gene is TRBV27, the J gene TRBJ2-1, with a tentative D call TRBD2 (5 bases). Sequencing used naive CD8+ T cells sorted from blood. CDR3 amino acids: CASSYGVGVINEQFF. The CDR3 DNA sequence: TGTGCCAGCAGTTACGGGGTGGGAGTAATAAATGAGCAGTTCTTC.